The 22 T cell receptor beta chains in this list originate from one sample, sequenced in a study of T cell repertoires in cytomegalovirus infection. Each CDR3 protein gets one entry after TCRdb re-called the reads with MiXCR. The table records some 800,000 distinct CDR3 sequences, 25% to 35% of them present only once. Which antigens these TCRs recognize remains unknown. The sequencing here drew on cultured CD8+ T cells from PBMCs, taken from culture after CMV antigen stimulation. The receptor source for this set is a human donor in good health (CMV status not recorded). Some clones in this sample may be carry-over from other donors' samples.

This clonotype has just a few counts. This chain links TRBV29-1 with TRBJ2-1; D remains unclear. Deletions cut 2 bases from V and 0 bases from J, with 11 bases between. Germline V gene sequence: CDR1 SQVTM, CDR2 ANQGSEA. The CDR3 extends over 15 amino acids. CDR3 DNA sequence: TGCAGCGTTGAATCTCGACTGAGCTCCTACAATGAGCAGTTCTTC. This codes for CSVESRLSSYNEQFF.

This rearrangement joins TRBV7-2 to TRBJ2-2, with D perhaps matching TRBD1 or TRBD2 (5 bases each). CDR3 length equals 16 residues. Germline CDR1 reads SGHTA; CDR2 reads FQGNSA. V dropped 1 base and J dropped 1 base, with 10 bases sitting between them. The CDR3 DNA is TGTGCCAGCAGCTTAGGAGGGACGGGGAACACCGGGGAGCTGTTTTTT. Translation gives CASSLGGTGNTGELFF.

This clonotype was detected a few times. V gene TRBV12-3 or TRBV12-4 combines with J gene TRBJ1-4, with D perhaps matching TRBD1 (6 bases). The germline V and J ends were trimmed by 6 bases and 10 bases, with 9 bases remaining between them. This CDR3 spans 11 amino acids. In nucleotides, the CDR3 is TGTGCCAGCAGGGTAGGGGGAAAACTGTTTTTT. Amino acid sequence: CASRVGGKLFF.

This clonotype appeared many times. The chain joins TRBV7-9 to TRBJ2-7, with D perhaps matching TRBD1 or TRBD2 (5 bases each). The CDR3 contains 13 residues. Germline CDR1 SEHNR, CDR2 FQNEAQ (reference sequence). V was shortened by 6 bases and J by 6 bases, with 15 bases between the two germline ends. In DNA, the CDR3 is TGTGCCAGCAGGCCCCCCGCAGGGACCGAGCAGTACTTC. Protein: CASRPPAGTEQYF.

The V and J genes are TRBV19 and TRBJ2-1, with TRBD1 matching 9 bases. Germline V gives CDR1 LNHDA, CDR2 SQIVND (reference sequence). The J segment lost 10 bases and the V segment lost 3 bases, leaving 4 bases of the junction unmatched. The length of the CDR3 is 13 residues. CDR3 coding DNA: TGTGCCAGTAGTATGGGACAGGGTAGAGAGCAGTTCTTC. Translation: CASSMGQGREQFF.

The chain couples TRBV7-2 to TRBJ1-3, with D perhaps matching TRBD1 (5 bases). Looked up from germline, CDR1 is SGHTA and CDR2 is FQGNSA. The CDR3 has 15 amino acids. V was shortened by 5 bases and J by 0 bases, with 11 bases between the two germline ends. CDR3 loop: CASSMGRNSGNTIYF. DNA for the CDR3: TGTGCCAGCAGCATGGGACGGAACTCTGGAAACACCATATATTTT.

The chain joins TRBV6-2 or TRBV6-3 to TRBJ2-2; 9 bases match TRBD1. CDR3 length equals 16 residues. The V gene end was trimmed by 2 bases and the J gene end by 6 bases; junction bases not matched to a gene: 7. Germline V CDR1 and CDR2: MNHEY, SVGEGT. Written as DNA, the CDR3 is TGTGCCAGCAGTTACGGGACAGGGTTAGTCGCCGGGGAGCTGTTTTTT. Protein sequence: CASSYGTGLVAGELFF.

In this sample, this clonotype turned up a few times. The genes are TRBV7-6 and TRBJ2-3; 7 bases line up with TRBD1. This CDR3 is 15 amino acids long. J was trimmed by 2 bases and V by 5 bases; bases with no gene match: 7. CDR1 is SGHVS, CDR2 FNYEAQ, per germline. For the CDR3, the DNA is TGTGCCAGCAGCCGCCGGGACAGTTACACAGATACGCAGTATTTT. This codes for CASSRRDSYTDTQYF.

The table lists this clonotype with a few counts. The chain links TRBV6-5 to TRBJ1-5; 7 bases line up with TRBD1. This CDR3 is 16 amino acids long. The V segment lost 6 bases and the J segment 0 bases; nucleotides outside the gene matches: 8. CDR1 and CDR2 (germline): MNHEY, SVGAGI. The CDR3 coding sequence is TGTGCCAGCAGCCCCGGGACAGCGTATAGCAATCAGCCCCAGCATTTT. Protein sequence: CASSPGTAYSNQPQHF.

V and J are TRBV27 and TRBJ1-2; possible D gene TRBD1, 5 bases. V dropped 3 bases and J dropped 7 bases, with 15 bases sitting between them. In germline, CDR1 is MNHEY, CDR2 SMNVEV (reference sequence). The CDR3 has 14 residues. CDR3: CASSFGQEGPGYTF. DNA of the CDR3: TGTGCCAGCAGTTTCGGGCAGGAGGGGCCTGGCTACACCTTC.

The CDR3 DNA reads TGCAGTGCTAGAGATTTAAGGGAAGGGAGAGAGACCCAGTACTTC. Protein sequence: CSARDLREGRETQYF. The chain employs TRBV20-1 and TRBJ2-5; D is perhaps TRBD2 (5 bases). From germline, CDR1 is DFQATT and CDR2 SNEGSKA (reference sequence). Trimming left V 0 bases short and J 4 bases short, with 15 bases between. The CDR3 sequence is 15 residues long.

The CDR3 DNA is TGTGCCAGCAGCGAGGGACAGGGGAGAGAGACCCAGTACTTC. It yields the protein CASSEGQGRETQYF. This rearrangement joins TRBV7-9 to TRBJ2-5, with 10 bases aligning to TRBD1. This CDR3 is built from 14 residues. V gave up 5 bases and J gave up 4 bases; unmatched junction bases: 4. The germline V gene encodes CDR1 SEHNR and CDR2 FQNEAQ (reference sequence).

This clonotype appeared a few times. The chain is built from TRBV6-6 and TRBJ2-7, with D uncertain. The CDR3 is 12 amino acids. Germline assignment: CDR1 MNHNY and CDR2 SVGAGI (reference sequence). Trimming cost V 6 bases and J 6 bases, with 12 bases left between them. The CDR3 nucleotides are TGTGCCAGCAGCCAGGACGGAGTCGAGCAGTACTTC. Translating it yields CASSQDGVEQYF.

This clonotype was detected a few times. This rearrangement joins TRBV12-5 to TRBJ1-6, with a tentative D call TRBD1 (5 bases). The CDR3 has 18 amino acids. V was cut by 0 bases and J by 10 bases, with 22 bases left in between. Germline V lookup: CDR1 LGHNT, CDR2 FRNRAP. The CDR3 sequence: CASGLVPGRGVFGSPLHF. For the CDR3, the DNA is TGTGCTAGTGGTTTGGTACCAGGGAGAGGGGTCTTCGGGTCACCCCTCCACTTT.

The chain uses TRBV7-9 and TRBJ2-7; no definite D call. This CDR3 spans 12 amino acids. The germline CDR1 and CDR2 sequences are SEHNR and FQNEAQ (reference sequence). The V gene lost 3 bases and the J gene lost 7 bases, with 10 bases spanning the gap. As DNA, the CDR3 is TGTGCCAGCAGCTTCGGTGCACAGGAGCAGTACTTC. Translated, it gives CASSFGAQEQYF.

This clonotype appeared a few times. V gene TRBV7-9 combines with J gene TRBJ1-1; no clear D. This CDR3 spans 13 amino acids. Per the germline V gene, CDR1 is SEHNR and CDR2 is FQNEAQ (reference sequence). V shed 4 bases and J shed 5 bases, with 11 bases lying between them. As DNA, the CDR3 is TGTGCCAGCAGCTCCGGCGCTGGAACTGAAGCTTTCTTT. Encoded protein: CASSSGAGTEAFF. Supplemented by reference TRBV7-9 and TRBJ1-1, the full variable domain reads DTGVSQNPRHKITKRGQNVTFRCDPISEHNRLYWYRQTLGQGPEFLTYFQNEAQLEKSRLLSDRFSAERPKGSFSTLEIQRTEQGDSAMYLCASSSGAGTEAFFGQGTRLTVV.

This clonotype turned up a few times. The genes are TRBV7-9 and TRBJ2-2, with a tentative D call TRBD2 (5 bases). The length of the CDR3 is 12 residues. V lost 11 bases, J lost 1 base, and 8 bases lay in between. CDR1 and CDR2 (germline): SEHNR, FQNEAQ (reference sequence). The CDR3 bases are TGTGCCCGGCGGGTGAACACCGGGGAGCTGTTTTTT. As protein: CARRVNTGELFF.

The rearrangement uses TRBV13 and TRBJ2-1; D is perhaps TRBD2 (6 bases). The ends were cut back, 5 bases at V and 0 bases at J, with 11 bases in the middle. The length of the CDR3 is 15 residues. Germline V gives CDR1 PRHDT, CDR2 FYEKMQ (reference sequence). CDR3 coding DNA: TGTGCCAGCAGCCCCGGACTAAACTCCTACAATGAGCAGTTCTTC. Translating it yields CASSPGLNSYNEQFF.

This chain connects TRBV5-6 to TRBJ1-5; 9 bases are shared with TRBD1. This CDR3 has 16 residues. V was pared by 2 bases and J by 4 bases, with 7 bases of the junction left unmatched. Per germline, CDR1 SGHDT and CDR2 YYEEEE. The CDR3 loop reads CASSLAGTGWNQPQHF. In nucleotides, the CDR3 is TGTGCCAGCAGCTTAGCCGGGACAGGGTGGAATCAGCCCCAGCATTTT.

This clonotype occurred a few times. The chain links TRBV6-6 to TRBJ2-7, with 7 bases aligning to TRBD2. The CDR3 covers 16 residues. Unmatched junction bases numbered 12, after V lost 6 bases and J lost 1 base. Germline CDR1 MNHNY, CDR2 SVGAGI (reference sequence). CDR3 coding DNA: TGTGCCAGCAGCCCCGGCGGGGGAGGAATATCCTACGAGCAGTACTTC. It is translated as CASSPGGGGISYEQYF.

This clonotype was seen more than once but under ten times. The CDR3 DNA sequence: TGTGCCACCAGGCAGCCCGCGAACACCGGGGAGCTGTTTTTT. Its protein product is CATRQPANTGELFF. This chain links TRBV7-8 with TRBJ2-2; D unclear. Germline CDR1 and CDR2: SGHVS and FQNEAQ. The CDR3 sequence is 14 residues long. The germline V and J ends were trimmed by 10 bases and 0 bases, with 12 bases remaining between them.

CDR3 sequence (DNA): TGTGCCAGCAGCGATGGGGAGGGGACAGGTCTGAATGAGCAGTTCTTC. It codes for CASSDGEGTGLNEQFF. The genes are TRBV9 and TRBJ2-1, with D maybe TRBD1 (8 bases). V was shortened by 3 bases and J by 7 bases, with 20 bases between the two germline ends. CDR3 length: 16 amino acids. Germline V gene data show CDR1 as SGDLS and CDR2 as YYNGEE. The variable domain in full, with the rest retrieved from reference TRBV9 and TRBJ2-1, is DSGVTQTPKHLITATGQRVTLRCSPRSGDLSVYWYQQSLDQGLQFLIQYYNGEERAKGNILERFSAQQFPDLHSELNLSSLELGDSALYFCASSDGEGTGLNEQFFGPGTRLTVL.